This T cell receptor (beta chain) was found in a study of OX40 agonist ivuxolimab in advanced cancers. Turning to the study itself: An anti-OX40 (CD134) antibody with agonistic activity, ivuxolimab, was administered to patients.

A few counts support this clone. A junction boundary mismatches the germline segment, possibly from a read error. The CDR3 length is 18 residues. Germline V gene data show CDR1 as SGHTA and CDR2 as FQGTGA. Profiling relied on immunoSEQ multiplex PCR, and the TCRdb table lists in-frame clones only, not all of them. The sample contains 45,000 to 65,000 clones, 70% to 85% of which appear only once. This receptor was obtained from an adult with an advanced solid tumor such as melanoma, head and neck, liver or kidney cancer. V gene TRBV7-3 combines with J gene TRBJ2-3; 7 nucleotides align to TRBD2. The source was CD4+ or CD8+ T cells sorted from blood, collected in a trial of the OX40 agonist ivuxolimab. In DNA form, the CDR3 reads TGTGCCAGCAGCCTAACCCAGTCGTCGGGGGGTATAGCAGATACGCAGTATTTT. Translation: CASSLTQSSGGIADTQYF.